The 29 T cell receptor beta chains below were found in one sample sequenced in a study of regulatory T cells in long-lasting Graves disease. Building the TCR beta libraries relied on iRepertoire HTBI primers, and CDR3 regions underwent Arm-PCR. In TCRdb, the multiplex PCR reads were re-called with MiXCR into one record per CDR3 protein. The data hold approximately 400,000 distinct CDR3 sequences, with 12% observed a single time. Time point reported: newly diagnosed GD, antithyroid drugs for less than 3 months. From PBMCs, RNA was extracted and then used to make the TCR library. The same sample was also used in a study of T cells in Graves' hyperthyroidism and ophthalmopathy.

The sample here was peripheral blood mononuclear cells (PBMCs), taken at new diagnosis, from a patient treated with antithyroid drugs. Receptors were obtained from a woman aged 18-35 years with Graves disease.

V is TRBV7-2 and J is TRBJ1-3; D uncertain. V gave up 8 bases and J gave up 2 bases, with 10 bases separating them. Germline assignment: CDR1 SGHTA and CDR2 FQGNSA. The CDR3 totals 13 residues. The CDR3 region has the DNA TGTGCCAGCGGAGAAGGGCCTGGAAACACCATATATTTT. Its protein product is CASGEGPGNTIYF.

This clonotype was recorded at least ten times. V usage is TRBV30 and J usage is TRBJ1-1, with 9 bases fitting TRBD1. V shed 7 bases, J shed 2 bases, and the junction held 2 bases outside the gene matches. Germline values: CDR1 GTSNPN, CDR2 SVGIG (reference sequence). CDR3 size: 12 residues. CDR3 DNA: TGTGCCTCACAGGGGGCCAACACTGAAGCTTTCTTT. This gives the protein CASQGANTEAFF.

This clonotype has just a few counts. V and J are TRBV4-3 and TRBJ2-7; no definite D call. The germline V gene encodes CDR1 LGHNA and CDR2 YSLEER. The CDR3 sequence is 15 residues long. The V end lost 0 bases, the J end lost 1 base, and 10 bases lay between the germline ends. CDR3: CASSQETRRSYEQYF. The CDR3 region has the DNA TGCGCCAGCAGCCAAGAGACTCGTCGGTCCTACGAGCAGTACTTC.

This clonotype was recorded at least ten times. This chain links TRBV12-3 or TRBV12-4 with TRBJ1-1; D not resolved. Trimming took 2 bases from V and 3 from J, leaving 1 base between them. The CDR3 is made up of 11 amino acids. CDR3: CASSLHTEAFF. The CDR3 DNA reads as TGTGCCAGCAGTTTACACACTGAAGCTTTCTTT.

Ten or more counts support this clonotype. The chain carries TRBV28 and TRBJ2-7; possibly TRBD1 for D (5 bases). The CDR3 extends over 12 amino acids. Germline CDR1 and CDR2: MDHEN and SYDVKM. Trimming stripped 6 bases from V and 7 bases from J, with 13 bases between. The CDR3 spells CASSSGYGEQYF. The DNA for the CDR3 is TGTGCCAGCAGCTCAGGGTATGGGGAGCAGTACTTC.

The chain links TRBV9 to TRBJ2-5, with 11 bases aligning to TRBD2. V lost 4 bases, J lost 1 base, and 6 bases stayed unmatched. Germline V gives CDR1 SGDLS, CDR2 YYNGEE. This CDR3 comprises 16 residues. The CDR3 DNA is TGTGCCAGCAGCCCTGGGACTAGCGGAGTCCAAGAGACCCAGTACTTC. Translating gives CASSPGTSGVQETQYF. The entire variable domain, with the rest obtained from reference TRBV9 and TRBJ2-5, is as follows: DSGVTQTPKHLITATGQRVTLRCSPRSGDLSVYWYQQSLDQGLQFLIQYYNGEERAKGNILERFSAQQFPDLHSELNLSSLELGDSALYFCASSPGTSGVQETQYFGPGTRLLVL.

The rearrangement joins TRBV2 to TRBJ2-5; 13 nucleotides align to TRBD2. This CDR3 contains 17 residues. V was clipped by 4 bases and J by 2 bases; unmatched bases: 7. Per the germline V gene, CDR1 is SNHLY and CDR2 is FYNNEI. The CDR3 DNA follows: TGTGCCAGCAGTGCCGGACTAGCGGGGGAAAGGCAAGAGACCCAGTACTTC. Its translation is CASSAGLAGERQETQYF.

There are a few counts of this clonotype. The V gene is TRBV2, the J gene TRBJ1-1; D may be TRBD1 (6 bases). The CDR3 extends over 17 amino acids. The V gene lost 4 bases and the J gene lost 6 bases, with 24 bases spanning the gap. Germline loops: CDR1 SNHLY, CDR2 FYNNEI. The CDR3 sequence: CASSVSDRSNGMAEAFF. DNA for the CDR3: TGTGCCAGCAGTGTTTCCGACAGGTCGAACGGGATGGCTGAAGCTTTCTTT.

The chain joins TRBV14 to TRBJ2-3, with 10 bases lining up with TRBD2. This CDR3 is 18 amino acids long. J lost 0 bases, V lost 0 bases, and 6 bases had no gene match. Germline V gene data show CDR1 as SGHDN and CDR2 as FVKESK. CDR3 region: CASSQDQREGDSTDTQYF. The CDR3 nucleotides are TGTGCCAGCAGCCAAGATCAGCGGGAGGGCGACAGCACAGATACGCAGTATTTT.

At least ten counts were recorded for this clonotype. The chain links TRBV7-9 to TRBJ2-1; D may be TRBD2 (6 bases). Trimming took 6 bases from V and 6 from J, leaving 21 bases between them. The CDR3 extends over 16 amino acids. Germline V gene data show CDR1 as SEHNR and CDR2 as FQNEAQ (reference sequence). The CDR3 reads CASRSPGEWGTNEQFF. DNA of the CDR3: TGTGCCAGCAGATCGCCGGGGGAGTGGGGAACCAATGAGCAGTTCTTC.

This clonotype showed up many times. This sequence joins TRBV6-1 and TRBJ1-3; D is undetermined. The length of the CDR3 is 15 residues. Trimming stripped 5 bases from V and 0 bases from J, with 11 bases between. Germline V gives CDR1 MNHNS, CDR2 SASEGT. The CDR3 protein is CASSPDGSSGNTIYF. The CDR3 bases are TGTGCCAGCAGTCCTGACGGAAGCTCTGGAAACACCATATATTTT.

This clonotype was recorded at least ten times. This chain uses TRBV7-2 with TRBJ2-3; 9 nucleotides line up with TRBD1. Germline CDR1 reads SGHTA; CDR2 reads FQGNSA. The ends lost 1 base at V and 5 bases at J; junction bases unmatched: 4. This CDR3 has 15 residues. The CDR3 DNA follows: TGTGCCAGCAGCTTAGACAGGGGGCGCCTAGATACGCAGTATTTT. Protein: CASSLDRGRLDTQYF.

This clonotype was picked up many times. The chain combines TRBV7-6 with TRBJ2-1; TRBD2 matches 8 bases. This CDR3 spans 16 amino acids. CDR1 and CDR2 from the germline V gene are SGHVS and FNYEAQ. J gave up 3 bases and V 4 bases, and 8 bases lay outside the gene matches. CDR3: CASSSLVLADYNEQFF. DNA for the CDR3: TGTGCCAGCAGCTCACTGGTACTAGCGGACTACAATGAGCAGTTCTTC.

This clonotype occurred many times. The chain employs TRBV12-3 or TRBV12-4 and TRBJ2-1, with TRBD2 matching over 15 bases. This CDR3 spans 21 amino acids. V lost 5 bases, J lost 0 bases, and 14 bases stayed unmatched. CDR3 sequence reads: CASSATSGTSGRNSSYNEQFF. The CDR3 DNA reads as TGTGCCAGCAGTGCGACCTCCGGGACTAGCGGGAGGAACAGCTCCTACAATGAGCAGTTCTTC.

This clonotype has a handful of counts. J is TRBJ2-1 and V is TRBV27, with TRBD2 identical over 11 bases. There are 18 residues in the CDR3. Unmatched junction bases numbered 22, after V lost 10 bases and J lost 8 bases. CDR1 and CDR2 from the germline V gene are MNHEY and SMNVEV (reference sequence). As DNA, the CDR3 is TGTGCCATTCGACGAGGAGTAGCGGGAGGGCCTGGGGGGGATGAGCAGTTCTTC. This encodes CAIRRGVAGGPGGDEQFF.

This clonotype has just a few counts. Possible read error: a much larger clone is one base away. The chain recombines TRBV7-8 with TRBJ2-1; D gene ambiguous. CDR1 SGHVS and CDR2 FQNEAQ come from the germline V gene. V shed 5 bases and J shed 8 bases, with 10 bases lying between them. This CDR3 comprises 12 residues. The CDR3 region has the DNA TGTGCCAGCAGCGACACATACGATGAGCAGTTCTTC. This gives the protein CASSDTYDEQFF.

This clonotype was seen repeatedly, ten times or more. The J gene is TRBJ2-5, the V gene TRBV6-1; perhaps D is TRBD1 or TRBD2 (5 bases each). Germline V gene sequence: CDR1 MNHNS, CDR2 SASEGT. The V gene lost 6 bases and the J gene lost 1 base, with 15 bases spanning the gap. This CDR3 has 15 amino acids. The CDR3 bases are TGTGCCAGCAGATTCCTGGGGACCATCCAAGAGACCCAGTACTTC. Amino acids: CASRFLGTIQETQYF.

This clonotype occurred many times. The rearrangement links TRBV11-2 to TRBJ2-1; D tentatively reads TRBD1 or TRBD2 (6 bases each). Germline assignment: CDR1 SGHAT and CDR2 FQNNGV. The CDR3 runs to 15 residues. Trimming stripped 6 bases from V and 3 bases from J, with 15 bases between. Here the CDR3 DNA reads TGTGCCAGCAGGGGCCTAGAGGGGGGCTACAATGAGCAGTTCTTC. Protein sequence: CASRGLEGGYNEQFF.

V usage is TRBV2 and J usage is TRBJ2-4, with 9 nucleotides matching TRBD1. Germline-derived CDR1 and CDR2 are SNHLY and FYNNEI. The CDR3 is 14 amino acids. Unmatched junction bases numbered 10, after V lost 7 bases and J lost 9 bases. In DNA form, the CDR3 reads TGTGCCAGCAAAGGAAGCCTGGACAGGGGCATTCAGTACTTC. Translating it yields CASKGSLDRGIQYF.

This clonotype showed up just a few times. The V gene is TRBV18, the J gene TRBJ2-1, with D hard to call. CDR1 is KGHSH, CDR2 LQKENI, per germline. With 4 bases removed from V and 8 bases from J, the gap between germline ends came to 12 bases. The CDR3 sequence is 13 residues long. DNA for the CDR3: TGTGCCAGCTCACGGGCCGCCGGGTATGAGCAGTTCTTC. It specifies CASSRAAGYEQFF. The entire variable domain, with the rest obtained from reference TRBV18 and TRBJ2-1, is as follows: NAGVMQNPRHLVRRRGQEARLRCSPMKGHSHVYWYRQLPEEGLKFMVYLQKENIIDESGMPKERFSAEFPKEGPSILRIQQVVRGDSAAYFCASSRAAGYEQFFGPGTRLTVL.

This clonotype was seen ten or more times. The chain links TRBV6-2 or TRBV6-3 to TRBJ2-2; unclear D gene. CDR3 length: 13 residues. From germline, CDR1 is MNHEY and CDR2 SVGEGT. Between the trimmed V and J ends, which lost 7 bases and 4 bases, there was a span of 10 bases. CDR3 bases: TGTGCCAGCAATCATAGGGTCACCGGGGAGCTGTTTTTT. Translating gives CASNHRVTGELFF.

This clonotype was recorded at least ten times. This chain joins TRBV28 and TRBJ2-7, with a tentative D call TRBD2 (7 bases). V was pared by 6 bases and J by 5 bases, with 11 bases between. The CDR3 totals 12 residues. Germline CDR1 is MDHEN and CDR2 is SYDVKM. This CDR3 is CASRGGGHEQYF. The CDR3 DNA reads TGTGCCAGCAGAGGGGGGGGCCACGAGCAGTACTTC.

This clonotype appeared many times. This sequence joins TRBV28 and TRBJ2-1; D remains ambiguous. Trimming stripped 7 bases from V and 2 bases from J, with 15 bases between. CDR1 is MDHEN and CDR2 is SYDVKM in the germline V gene. CDR3 size: 15 residues. This chain's CDR3 is CASTRPLPPYNEQFF. For the CDR3, the DNA is TGTGCCAGCACCCGGCCTTTGCCACCCTACAATGAGCAGTTCTTC. Based on the CDR3 plus reference TRBV28 and TRBJ2-1, the full variable domain is DVKVTQSSRYLVKRTGEKVFLECVQDMDHENMFWYRQDPGLGLRLIYFSYDVKMKEKGDIPEGYSVSREKKERFSLILESASTNQTSMYLCASTRPLPPYNEQFFGPGTRLTVL.

This clonotype came up many times. V usage is TRBV27 and J usage is TRBJ1-6; 7 positions agree with TRBD1. This CDR3 is built from 16 residues. The germline V gene has CDR1 MNHEY and CDR2 SMNVEV (reference sequence). With 3 bases clipped from V and 5 bases from J, the junction kept 7 bases outside the gene matches. The CDR3 sequence: CASSFVGQSHNSPLHF. The CDR3 DNA reads TGTGCCAGCAGTTTTGTGGGACAGAGTCATAATTCACCCCTCCACTTT.

This clonotype was observed many times. The chain joins TRBV6-1 to TRBJ1-5; D gene ambiguous. Looked up from germline, CDR1 is MNHNS and CDR2 is SASEGT. The germline V and J ends were trimmed by 7 bases and 6 bases, with 13 bases remaining between them. The length of the CDR3 is 13 residues. The CDR3 sequence is CASTRGGTQPQHF. The CDR3 DNA follows: TGTGCCAGCACACGGGGTGGTACTCAGCCCCAGCATTTT.

About this clonotype itself: A read error is likely here: a far larger clone is one base away. In DNA, the CDR3 is TGTGCCAGCAGTGAGTCGGCCAGCAATCAGCCCCAGCATTTT. This translates into CASSESASNQPQHF. This sequence joins TRBV6-1 and TRBJ1-5, with D unclear. The V end was cut by 3 bases, the J end by 1 base, with 7 bases between. From germline, CDR1 is MNHNS and CDR2 SASEGT. The CDR3 sequence is 14 residues long.

This clonotype appeared many times. The rearrangement uses TRBV5-6 and TRBJ2-2, with 7 bases lining up with TRBD1. V gave up 0 bases and J gave up 6 bases; unmatched junction bases: 2. The CDR3 loop spans 14 amino acids. Looked up from germline, CDR1 is SGHDT and CDR2 is YYEEEE. CDR3 residues: CASSLGQGAGELFF. The CDR3 DNA follows: TGTGCCAGCAGCTTGGGCCAGGGGGCCGGGGAGCTGTTTTTT.

This clonotype appeared many times. This sequence joins TRBV28 and TRBJ2-7; tentatively, D is TRBD2 (6 bases). Trimming took 3 bases from V and 4 from J, leaving 10 bases between them. The CDR3 length is 13 residues. Germline V lookup: CDR1 MDHEN, CDR2 SYDVKM. The CDR3 nucleotides read TGTGCCAGCAGTTTCAGCGGGCTATACGAGCAGTACTTC. This encodes CASSFSGLYEQYF.

The chain recombines TRBV13 with TRBJ1-3; D possibly corresponds to TRBD1 (6 bases). Germline CDR1 PRHDT, CDR2 FYEKMQ (reference sequence). CDR3 length: 15 residues. V was cut by 5 bases and J by 3 bases, with 14 bases left in between. CDR3 in amino acids: CASSQDRGGGNTIYF. CDR3 DNA sequence: TGTGCCAGCAGCCAAGATCGAGGGGGTGGAAACACCATATATTTT.